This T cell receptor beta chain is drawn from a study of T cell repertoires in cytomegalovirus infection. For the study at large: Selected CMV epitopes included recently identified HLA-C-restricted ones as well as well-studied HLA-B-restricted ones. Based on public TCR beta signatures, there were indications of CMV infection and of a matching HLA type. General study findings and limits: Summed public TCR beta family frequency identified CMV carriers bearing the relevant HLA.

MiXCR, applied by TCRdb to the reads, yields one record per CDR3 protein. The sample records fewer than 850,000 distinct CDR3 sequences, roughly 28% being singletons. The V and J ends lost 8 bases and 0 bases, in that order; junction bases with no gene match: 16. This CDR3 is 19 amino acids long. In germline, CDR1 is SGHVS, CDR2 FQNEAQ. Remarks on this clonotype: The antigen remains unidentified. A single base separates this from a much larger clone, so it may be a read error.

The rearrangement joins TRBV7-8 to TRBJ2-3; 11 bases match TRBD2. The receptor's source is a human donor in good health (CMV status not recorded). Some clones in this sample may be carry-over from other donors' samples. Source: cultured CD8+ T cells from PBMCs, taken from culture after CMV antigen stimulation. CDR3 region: CASGSSGLAVITSTDTQYF. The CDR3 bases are TGTGCCAGCGGCTCATCGGGACTAGCGGTGATCACTAGCACAGATACGCAGTATTTT.